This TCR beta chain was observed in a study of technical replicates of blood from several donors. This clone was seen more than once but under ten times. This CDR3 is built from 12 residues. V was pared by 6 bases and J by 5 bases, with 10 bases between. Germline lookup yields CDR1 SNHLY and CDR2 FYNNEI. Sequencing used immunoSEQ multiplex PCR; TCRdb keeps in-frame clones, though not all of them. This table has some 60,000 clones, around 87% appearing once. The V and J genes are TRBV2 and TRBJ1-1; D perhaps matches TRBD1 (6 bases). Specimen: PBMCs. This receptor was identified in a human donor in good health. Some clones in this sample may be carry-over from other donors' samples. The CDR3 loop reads CASRVGQTEAFF. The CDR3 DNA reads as TGTGCCAGCAGAGTCGGACAGACTGAAGCTTTCTTT.